This TCR beta chain was profiled in a study of T cells after yellow fever vaccination. General study points: Clones that expanded after primary vaccination mostly reappeared after the booster (less than 98% CD4, 88% CD8).

On this clonotype itself: No antigen is known for it.

TCRdb recomputed calls from the 5' RACE reads with MiXCR, one row per CDR3 protein. The sample has 120,000 or so distinct CDR3 sequences, roughly 15% seen once; the top ten hold roughly two fifths. Losses at the gene ends were 1 base for V and 2 bases for J; bases not matched to a gene: 15. This CDR3 contains 19 residues. Looked up from germline, CDR1 is DFQATT and CDR2 is SNEGSKA (reference sequence). The TCR was taken from a young man who received the YFV17D yellow fever vaccine. The sample consisted of CD8+ T cells sorted from PBMCs, taken 5 days after the yellow fever booster vaccination. The gene calls are TRBV20-1 and TRBJ2-3; TRBD2 agrees at 10 bases. The CDR3 region has the DNA TGCAGTGCTAGAGTCCTTGATCTATTACTAGCGGGGTTCACAGATACGCAGTATTTT. It translates to CSARVLDLLLAGFTDTQYF.